The clone carrying this T cell receptor beta chain has just one count. This sample stems from a study of blood T cell repertoires in COVID-19. Overall study: Acute-phase and convalescent COVID-19 samples originated in the United States, Italy and Spain. The analysed material was cDNA or gDNA that came from T cells, B-cell-depleted T cells, or PBMCs.

As originally analysed: For nucleated cells, counts were estimated from reference gene primer amplification. Generated by immunoSEQ multiplex PCR, the TCRdb table keeps only in-frame clones and is missing some. V, J and clone size were drawn from that table, and D and trimming were deduced from the DNA. Of roughly 120,000 clones in the sample, roughly four fifths were seen once. The TCR sequence derives from an older man with active or convalescent COVID-19. Sample: peripheral blood.

The CDR3 DNA reads TGTGCCAGCAGTTTATATAGATCCTACGAGCAGTACTTC. Translated, it gives CASSLYRSYEQYF. The chain has TRBV12-3 or TRBV12-4 and TRBJ2-7; D not certain. Trimming took 2 bases from V and 1 from J, leaving 6 bases between them. CDR3 size: 13 residues.